This TCR beta chain was identified during a study of T cells after posttransplantation cyclophosphamide. Study-wide findings and caveats: Recipient CMV seropositivity and CMV reactivation strongly tracked TRB clonality. TRB overlap between skin or GI tissue T cells and blood was limited.

Comments on this clone: Its antigen is not known.

The CDR3 spans 15 residues. The V gene's germline CDR1 is MGHRA and CDR2 YSYEKL. V lost 0 bases to trimming and J lost 7 bases, with 16 bases between them. Sequencing was performed with immunoSEQ multiplex PCR; in TCRdb, only in-frame clones are kept and a portion is missing. The sample gives about 40,000 clones, 90% of which show up once; 2.5% is in the top ten. Cyclophosphamide on days +3 and +4 followed busulfan-fludarabine conditioning and a marrow graft. This rearrangement joins TRBV4-1 to TRBJ2-7, with D tentatively TRBD1 (5 bases). The source was PBMCs, collected around 60 days after allogeneic stem cell transplant with posttransplant cyclophosphamide. The TCR sequence derives from a male patient between 60 and 69 years old who received an allogeneic stem cell transplant from a related donor and was CMV-positive. Some T cells may have originated in the graft donor. CDR3 in DNA: TGCGCCAGCAGCCAAGAGAGGCAGGGTTCTTTTGAGCAGTACGTC. This encodes CASSQERQGSFEQYV.